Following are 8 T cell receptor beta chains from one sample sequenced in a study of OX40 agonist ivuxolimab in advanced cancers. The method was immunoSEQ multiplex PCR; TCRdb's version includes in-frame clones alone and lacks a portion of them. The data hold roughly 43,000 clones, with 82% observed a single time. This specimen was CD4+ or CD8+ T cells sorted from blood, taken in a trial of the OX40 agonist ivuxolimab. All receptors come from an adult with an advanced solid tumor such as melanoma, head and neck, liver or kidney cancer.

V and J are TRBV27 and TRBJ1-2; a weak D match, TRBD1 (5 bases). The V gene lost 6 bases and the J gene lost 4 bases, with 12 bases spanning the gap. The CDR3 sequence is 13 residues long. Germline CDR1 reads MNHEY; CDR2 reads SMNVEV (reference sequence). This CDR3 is CASSWRQSYGYTF. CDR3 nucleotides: TGTGCCAGCAGCTGGCGACAGAGCTATGGCTACACCTTC.

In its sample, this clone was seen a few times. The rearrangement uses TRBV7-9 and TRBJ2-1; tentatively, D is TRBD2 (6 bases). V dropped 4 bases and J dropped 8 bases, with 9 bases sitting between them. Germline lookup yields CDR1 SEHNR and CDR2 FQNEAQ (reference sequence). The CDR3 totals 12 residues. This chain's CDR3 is CASSSSVDEQFF. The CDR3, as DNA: TGTGCCAGCAGCTCTAGCGTCGATGAGCAGTTCTTC. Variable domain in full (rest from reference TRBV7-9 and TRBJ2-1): DTGVSQNPRHKITKRGQNVTFRCDPISEHNRLYWYRQTLGQGPEFLTYFQNEAQLEKSRLLSDRFSAERPKGSFSTLEIQRTEQGDSAMYLCASSSSVDEQFFGPGTRLTVL.

The CDR3 bases are TGTGCCAGCAGCCCCCGGAGAGGGGGCCGGGGGGAGACCCAGTACTTC. Translating gives CASSPRRGGRGETQYF. This rearrangement joins TRBV7-2 to TRBJ2-5; D is perhaps TRBD1 (7 bases). V lost 5 bases, J lost 5 bases, and 21 bases lay in between. The CDR3 has 16 amino acids. CDR1 and CDR2 from the germline V gene are SGHTA and FQGNSA. Based on the CDR3 plus reference TRBV7-2 and TRBJ2-5, the full variable domain is GAGVSQSPSNKVTEKGKDVELRCDPISGHTALYWYRQSLGQGLEFLIYFQGNSAPDKSGLPSDRFSAERTGGSVSTLTIQRTQQEDSAVYLCASSPRRGGRGETQYFGPGTRLLVL.

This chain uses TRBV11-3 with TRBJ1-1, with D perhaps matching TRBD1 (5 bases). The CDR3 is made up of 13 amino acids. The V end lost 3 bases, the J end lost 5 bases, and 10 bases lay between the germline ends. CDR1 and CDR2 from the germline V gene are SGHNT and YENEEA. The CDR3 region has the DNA TGTGCCAGCAGCTTCCAGGGTACGACTGAAGCTTTCTTT. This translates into CASSFQGTTEAFF.

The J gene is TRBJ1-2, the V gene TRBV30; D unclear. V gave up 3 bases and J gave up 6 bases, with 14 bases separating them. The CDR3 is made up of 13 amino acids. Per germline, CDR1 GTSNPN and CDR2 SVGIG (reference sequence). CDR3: CAWSLLAGNGYTF. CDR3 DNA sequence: TGTGCCTGGAGCCTTCTAGCGGGGAATGGCTACACCTTC.

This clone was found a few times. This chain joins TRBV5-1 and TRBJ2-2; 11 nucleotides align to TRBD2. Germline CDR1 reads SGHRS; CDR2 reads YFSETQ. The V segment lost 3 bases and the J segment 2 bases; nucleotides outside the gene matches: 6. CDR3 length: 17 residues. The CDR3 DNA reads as TGCGCCAGCAGCTCACTAGCGGGGGTAACAAACACCGGGGAGCTGTTTTTT. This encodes CASSSLAGVTNTGELFF.

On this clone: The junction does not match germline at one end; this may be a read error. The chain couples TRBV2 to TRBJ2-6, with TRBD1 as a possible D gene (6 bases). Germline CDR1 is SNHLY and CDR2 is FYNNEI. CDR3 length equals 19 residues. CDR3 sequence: CASSQAAPGHFSGANVLTF. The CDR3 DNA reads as TGTGCCAGCAGTCAAGCTGCCCCGGGACACTTCTCTGGGGCCAACGTCCTGACTTTC.

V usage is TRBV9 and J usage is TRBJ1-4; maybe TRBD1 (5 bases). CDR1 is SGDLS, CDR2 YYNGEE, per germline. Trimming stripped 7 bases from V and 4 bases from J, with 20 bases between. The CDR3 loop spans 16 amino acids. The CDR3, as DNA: TGTGCCAGCTCCTCTTACGTGGGGGATTATAATGAAAAACTGTTTTTT. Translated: CASSSYVGDYNEKLFF.